One and the same sample provided the 24 T cell receptor beta chains below, sequenced in a study of cytomegalovirus exposure and HLA in healthy donors. 60 Vbeta and 13 Jbeta primers were used in PCR. Measured with immunoSEQ multiplex PCR; TCRdb has only the in-frame clones, and not every one. The sample lists around 150,000 clones; roughly 84% were seen once. The specimen sequenced was PBMCs. These TCRs come from a boy younger than 10 in good health and CMV-seronegative.

CDR3 in DNA: TGTGCCAGCAGTTTTGTTGGGGCCGGCAATCAGCCCCAGCATTTT. It specifies CASSFVGAGNQPQHF. The chain joins TRBV27 to TRBJ1-5, with D perhaps TRBD1 (5 bases). Germline V CDR1 and CDR2: MNHEY, SMNVEV (reference sequence). The CDR3 has 15 amino acids. V shed 3 bases and J shed 2 bases, with 11 bases lying between them.

This clone was recorded a few times. The V and J genes are TRBV2 and TRBJ2-7; TRBD2 aligns across 8 bases. This CDR3 contains 16 residues. Germline CDR1 reads SNHLY; CDR2 reads FYNNEI. V dropped 4 bases and J dropped 3; count of bases not matched to a gene: 11. The CDR3 spells CASSVSGSGGRYEQYF. The DNA for the CDR3 is TGTGCCAGCAGTGTATCTGGCAGCGGGGGCCGCTACGAGCAGTACTTC.

J is TRBJ1-5 and V is TRBV28, with D perhaps TRBD1 (5 bases). The CDR3 is made up of 17 amino acids. V was trimmed by 1 base and J by 4 bases, leaving 17 bases between them. In germline, CDR1 is MDHEN, CDR2 SYDVKM. CDR3 sequence reads: CASSLLGLPSGNQPQHF. In DNA form, the CDR3 reads TGTGCCAGCAGTTTATTGGGACTTCCCTCAGGAAATCAGCCCCAGCATTTT.

The chain links TRBV6-5 to TRBJ2-1; D might be TRBD1 (7 bases). The CDR3 consists of 14 residues. With 6 bases removed from V and 6 bases from J, the gap between germline ends came to 15 bases. From germline, CDR1 is MNHEY and CDR2 SVGAGI. The CDR3: CASRSRDRVNEQFF. The CDR3 DNA sequence: TGTGCCAGCAGGTCGCGGGACAGAGTCAATGAGCAGTTCTTC.

This clone has a single count. This rearrangement joins TRBV27 to TRBJ2-7; 7 nucleotides line up with TRBD2. CDR3 length: 16 residues. V gave up 6 bases and J gave up 0 bases; unmatched junction bases: 11. Germline CDR1 is MNHEY and CDR2 is SMNVEV (reference sequence). DNA for the CDR3: TGTGCCAGCAGAATGTTGACGCGGGGGTCCTCCTACGAGCAGTACTTC. This sequence encodes CASRMLTRGSSYEQYF.

In DNA form, the CDR3 reads TGTGCCAGCAGCGCGACAGTTAGCAATCAGCCCCAGCATTTT. Protein product: CASSATVSNQPQHF. The genes are TRBV9 and TRBJ1-5; TRBD1 might be the D (5 bases). Germline V CDR1 and CDR2: SGDLS, YYNGEE. V dropped 3 bases and J dropped 0 bases, with 7 bases sitting between them. The CDR3 consists of 14 residues.

For this clone: The same CDR3 arises from other DNA sequences in this sample as well. This rearrangement joins TRBV27 to TRBJ2-7; no clear D. V was clipped by 2 bases and J by 1 base, with 6 bases between them. The CDR3 length is 13 residues. In germline, CDR1 is MNHEY, CDR2 SMNVEV (reference sequence). CDR3 nucleotides: TGTGCCAGCAGTTTAGGGCAGTCCTACGAGCAGTACTTC. It specifies CASSLGQSYEQYF.

This clone has a single count. This chain's CDR3 is CASSDLQGLNTEAFF. CDR3 DNA sequence: TGTGCCAGCAGTGATTTGCAGGGGTTGAACACTGAAGCTTTCTTT. The chain combines TRBV2 with TRBJ1-1, with D possibly TRBD1 on 6 matching bases. Germline V gives CDR1 SNHLY, CDR2 FYNNEI. V lost 3 bases and J 0 bases, leaving 11 bases between the germline ends. There are 15 residues in the CDR3.

A few counts support this clone. The genes are TRBV4-2 and TRBJ2-1; 7 bases agree with TRBD1. CDR3 size: 14 residues. V lost 0 bases to trimming and J lost 9 bases; unmatched junction nucleotides: 5. CDR1 and CDR2 (germline): LGHNA, YNFKEQ. CDR3: CASSQDTGDREQFF. The CDR3 bases are TGTGCCAGCAGCCAAGATACAGGGGATCGTGAGCAGTTCTTC.

The J gene is TRBJ1-1, the V gene TRBV28, with 7 bases aligning to TRBD1. V lost 8 bases, J lost 0 bases, and 6 bases stayed unmatched. Germline CDR1 MDHEN, CDR2 SYDVKM. The CDR3 sequence is 14 residues long. CDR3 protein: CASRPGGMNTEAFF. CDR3 nucleotides: TGTGCCAGCCGGCCAGGGGGGATGAACACTGAAGCTTTCTTT.

The rearrangement uses TRBV29-1 and TRBJ2-1; 10 bases line up with TRBD2. After removal of 6 bases from V and 6 bases from J, the junction contained 5 bases not matched to a gene. CDR1 and CDR2 (germline): SQVTM, ANQGSEA. The CDR3 runs 13 residues. CDR3 amino acids: CSVRTSGLNEQFF. CDR3 sequence (DNA): TGCAGCGTCCGGACTAGCGGCCTCAATGAGCAGTTCTTC.

The chain recombines TRBV5-6 with TRBJ2-1; tentative D call: TRBD2 (5 bases). CDR1 and CDR2 from the germline V gene are SGHDT and YYEEEE. The CDR3 contains 16 residues. Trimming took off 5 bases at V and 4 bases at J, with 19 bases between the two ends. As DNA, the CDR3 is TGTGCCAGCAGTTGGGAGAAGGGATTACTTTACAATGAGCAGTTCTTC. Its protein is CASSWEKGLLYNEQFF.

The V and J genes are TRBV11-2 and TRBJ1-5, with D uncertain. Trimming took 2 bases from V and 6 from J, leaving 11 bases between them. This CDR3 comprises 14 residues. Germline V gene sequence: CDR1 SGHAT, CDR2 FQNNGV. The CDR3 DNA reads TGTGCCAGCAGCTTAATTTGTTGCAGTCAGCCCCAGCATTTT. Its protein is CASSLICCSQPQHF.

This rearrangement joins TRBV5-1 to TRBJ1-1, with D maybe TRBD1 (6 bases). The germline V and J ends were trimmed by 1 base and 5 bases, with 9 bases remaining between them. The CDR3 contains 13 residues. The V gene's germline CDR1 is SGHRS and CDR2 YFSETQ. The CDR3 DNA sequence: TGCGCCAGCAGCTTGAGCAGGGGAACTGAAGCTTTCTTT. It specifies CASSLSRGTEAFF.

V and J are TRBV28 and TRBJ2-7; 8 bases agree with TRBD1. J was trimmed by 7 bases and V by 5 bases; bases with no gene match: 7. This CDR3 spans 13 amino acids. Germline lookup yields CDR1 MDHEN and CDR2 SYDVKM. This CDR3 is CASSIRGRGEQYF. The DNA for the CDR3 is TGTGCCAGCAGTATCAGGGGGCGCGGGGAGCAGTACTTC.

This chain uses TRBV18 with TRBJ2-5; TRBD1 matches 8 bases. Trimming removed 4 bases from V and 4 bases from J; junction bases left unmatched: 14. The germline CDR1 and CDR2 sequences are KGHSH and LQKENI. The CDR3 is made up of 17 amino acids. The chain's CDR3 is CASSLKGQGVFSETQYF. The CDR3 DNA reads TGTGCCAGCTCACTAAAAGGACAGGGAGTATTCTCAGAGACCCAGTACTTC.

In this sample, this clone turned up a few times. The chain links TRBV4-2 to TRBJ2-5; TRBD2 aligns across 12 bases. Germline V gene lookup returns CDR1 LGHNA and CDR2 YNFKEQ. V was clipped by 4 bases and J by 2 bases; unmatched bases: 20. This CDR3 comprises 21 residues. The CDR3, as DNA: TGTGCCAGCAGCCCCCGTCGGGCTAGCGGGAGGGCCGCGGGGCGTCAAGAGACCCAGTACTTC. It specifies CASSPRRASGRAAGRQETQYF.

This chain joins TRBV7-8 and TRBJ1-2; TRBD1 matches at 10 bases. J gave up 7 bases and V 0 bases, and 8 bases lay outside the gene matches. CDR1 and CDR2 from the germline V gene are SGHVS and FQNEAQ. The CDR3 runs to 16 residues. CDR3 nucleotides: TGTGCCAGCAGCTTAGCGGGGGACAGGGGAGGTGGTGGCTACACCTTC. The encoded protein is CASSLAGDRGGGGYTF.

The chain couples TRBV10-3 to TRBJ2-1, with 7 nucleotides matching TRBD1. CDR1 and CDR2 from the germline V gene are ENHRY and SYGVKD. Unmatched junction bases numbered 1, after V lost 5 bases and J lost 3 bases. This CDR3 comprises 13 residues. Written as DNA, the CDR3 is TGTGCCATCAGTACAGGGGACTACAATGAGCAGTTCTTC. Its translation: CAISTGDYNEQFF.

The chain is built from TRBV6-1 and TRBJ2-5, with 9 bases fitting TRBD2. The CDR3 totals 16 residues. Trimming at V came to 2 bases and at J to 5 bases, leaving 9 bases not matched to a gene. CDR1 and CDR2 (germline): MNHNS, SASEGT. In DNA, the CDR3 is TGTGCCAGCAGTGAATTGGGGCGGGGGGGCCTCGAGACCCAGTACTTC. As protein: CASSELGRGGLETQYF.

This clone has just a few counts. The CDR3 loop reads CASGLDTGRGYYGYTF. The DNA for the CDR3 is TGTGCTAGTGGTTTGGATACAGGGAGGGGGTACTATGGCTACACCTTC. V and J are TRBV12-5 and TRBJ1-2; possible D gene TRBD1, 6 bases. The CDR3 contains 16 residues. Germline V gene lookup returns CDR1 LGHNT and CDR2 FRNRAP. The V end was cut by 1 base, the J end by 3 bases, with 15 bases between.

This clone was picked up a small number of times. The chain links TRBV19 to TRBJ2-1, with 9 bases aligning to TRBD2. Germline CDR1 is LNHDA and CDR2 is SQIVND (reference sequence). CDR3 length: 14 amino acids. Trimming cost V 10 bases and J 7 bases; bases outside gene matches: 11. CDR3 DNA: TGTGCCACCTTAGCGGGAGATATCAGGAATGAGCAGTTCTTC. Its translation is CATLAGDIRNEQFF.

The CDR3 loop is CASSYHPTSTDTQYF. Written as DNA, the CDR3 is TGTGCCAGCAGTTACCATCCGACTAGCACAGATACGCAGTATTTT. The chain recombines TRBV6-6 with TRBJ2-3; D remains ambiguous. CDR3 length: 15 residues. CDR1 is MNHNY, CDR2 SVGAGI, per germline (reference sequence). V lost 2 bases and J 0 bases, leaving 9 bases between the germline ends.

CDR3 sequence reads: CASSGGGQGWANTEAFF. DNA of the CDR3: TGTGCCAGCAGCGGGGGGGGACAGGGGTGGGCGAACACTGAAGCTTTCTTT. The V call is TRBV13, the J call TRBJ1-1, with 10 bases matching TRBD1. The CDR3 runs 17 residues. CDR1 and CDR2 (germline): PRHDT, FYEKMQ (reference sequence). V dropped 5 bases and J dropped 1; count of bases not matched to a gene: 10.